This T cell receptor beta chain was recorded in a study of T cells expressing NK-cell markers (dated by TCRdb to the early 2020s). Regarding the research as a whole: TCR beta-chain repertoires were profiled in sorted CD3+CD56+NKG2C+, CD3+CD56+NKG2C- and CD3+CD56-NKG2C+ T-cell subsets from about 8 donors. Among the eight sequenced donors, seven were HCMV-seropositive and one was HCMV-seronegative. The eight sequenced donors were randomly selected healthy volunteers, three men and five women. Sequencing of the libraries produced 2 x 150 bp reads on Illumina HiSeq 2000/2500, MiSeq or NextSeq.

A commercial ELISA kit detecting HCMV-specific IgG in serum was used to determine HCMV serostatus. Ficoll density gradient centrifugation was used to isolate peripheral blood mononuclear cells from blood. Findings and caveats that apply to the study as a whole: Whether the expanded NKG2C-expressing T cell clones were specific for HCMV antigens remained unclear. Those dominant clonotypes were again the most abundant among CD3+CD56-NKG2C+ cells in a few donors, at roughly 25-65%. In a handful of donors, the dominant CD3+CD56+NKG2C+ clonotypes were among the top 10 CD8+ clonotypes and accounted for about 1.0-7.5% of CD8+ T cells.

Of note for this clonotype: Its antigen remains unidentified.

The data were produced on an Illumina HiSeq 2000. TCR beta cDNA libraries were prepared using 5'RACE template switching, which introduced a universal primer site and unique molecular identifiers. cDNA synthesis was primed from the TCR beta constant segment, followed by two successive PCR amplification steps. The paper's data handling went like this. MIGEC was used to demultiplex reads and group reads by UMI, and MiTCR was used to assemble and quantify clonotypes. To remove erroneous sequences, TCR cDNA sequences were retained only when supported by two or more reads. The tcR package was used for downstream repertoire analysis, with clonotypes matched between fractions based on CDR3 nucleotide sequence plus V segment. Antigen specificity was annotated against VDJdb with VDJmatch, allowing one amino acid substitution in CDR3. TCRdb reanalyzed the reads, keeping one entry per CDR3 protein sequence and omitting DNA. These V and J calls originate from TCRdb's pipeline instead of the authors' own analysis. The table of this sample itemizes about 260,000 distinct CDR3 sequences. The ten most abundant clones make up about 0.39% of the sample.

This receptor was taken from a man aged 18 to 29 in good health. Donor details come from another sample of the same person, matched by shared clones. The source material was blood T cells: a sorted CD56 or NKG2C T cell subset, CD4+ or CD8+ T cells, or bulk PBMC T cells (not recorded which).

The CDR3 protein: CASSPGQNSNQPQHF. This chain joins TRBV3-1 to TRBJ1-5; with no DNA, the TCRdb D assignment of TRBD1 cannot be verified. The CDR3 runs 15 amino acids, cysteine and phenylalanine included. The entry carries no DNA sequence. Sequences LGHDT (CDR1) and YNNKEL (CDR2) are obtained from the germline V gene (reference sequence).